This T cell receptor beta chain derives from a study of shared clonotypes between healthy human individuals. Deep was the level at which the assay was run. Here immunoSEQ multiplex PCR was the method, and the copy in TCRdb shows in-frame clones only, minus some. The table lists approximately 1.5 million clones, around 98% of them singletons, with roughly 0.42% in the top ten. This TCR derives from a man aged 25 to 45 in good health. The sample consisted of naive CD4+ T cells sorted from blood. The sample's subset: CD45RA+ positively selected.

For the CDR3, the DNA is TGTGCCAGCAGCTTAACCCAAAAAGGACTAGCGGGAGGGCGTTTATCCTACAATGAGCAGTTCTTC. Residues: CASSLTQKGLAGGRLSYNEQFF. The chain joins TRBV13 to TRBJ2-1, with 15 positions matching TRBD2. Germline lookup yields CDR1 PRHDT and CDR2 FYEKMQ (reference sequence). There are 22 residues in the CDR3. J lost 1 base, V lost 2 bases, and 15 bases had no gene match.